What follows are 8 T cell receptor beta chains derived from one specimen sequenced in a study of blood T cell repertoires in COVID-19. Sequencing was performed with immunoSEQ multiplex PCR; in TCRdb, only in-frame clones are kept and a portion is missing. The table has some 300,000 clones, roughly 86% seen once. Sequencing was performed on PBMCs or T cells enriched from blood (not recorded which). The receptors here all came from a woman aged 50 to 60 who had been exposed to COVID-19.

V gene TRBV6-5 combines with J gene TRBJ2-3; 10 nucleotides agree with TRBD2. CDR1 is MNHEY, CDR2 SVGAGI, per germline. The ends lost 8 bases at V and 5 bases at J; junction bases unmatched: 7. The CDR3 length is 14 residues. The CDR3, as DNA: TGTGCCAGCGTTGAGCGGGGGGGCCGAGATACGCAGTATTTT. This sequence encodes CASVERGGRDTQYF.

This clone has just a few counts. The chain employs TRBV23-1 and TRBJ1-5; weak D call: TRBD1 (5 bases). TRBV23-1 is an ORF; its function is uncertain. V was trimmed by 0 bases and J by 3 bases, leaving 18 bases between them. This CDR3 is built from 18 residues. DNA of the CDR3: TGCGCCAGCAGTCAATCTGTCAGTGGAGGGACGACCAATCAGCCCCAGCATTTT. It specifies CASSQSVSGGTTNQPQHF.

The CDR3 region has the DNA TGTGCCAGTCACATGGGACAGGGAGATGGCTACACCTTC. Its translation: CASHMGQGDGYTF. The chain employs TRBV2 and TRBJ1-2, with 9 bases matching TRBD1. This CDR3 is built from 13 residues. CDR1 SNHLY and CDR2 FYNNEI come from the germline V gene. Germline trimming cut 9 bases from V and 6 bases from J; bases unmatched to any gene: 8.

The chain is built from TRBV6-4 and TRBJ2-3, with a tentative D call TRBD2 (6 bases). This CDR3 region has 14 residues. V lost 6 bases and J 4 bases, leaving 14 bases between the germline ends. Looked up from germline, CDR1 is MRHNA and CDR2 is SNTAGT. The CDR3 DNA follows: TGTGCCAGCAGCGGCCCGGACTATCCAGATACGCAGTATTTT. Translating it yields CASSGPDYPDTQYF.

This clone was seen once. J is TRBJ2-6 and V is TRBV7-2; D is possibly TRBD2 (6 bases). The V and J ends lost 5 bases and 0 bases respectively, with 20 bases between them. The CDR3 loop spans 19 amino acids. CDR1 SGHTA and CDR2 FQGNSA come from the germline V gene. CDR3 sequence reads: CASSPPPAGMSSGANVLTF. The CDR3 coding sequence is TGTGCCAGCAGCCCGCCCCCCGCGGGGATGAGCTCTGGGGCCAACGTCCTGACTTTC.

V and J are TRBV2 and TRBJ2-5, with a possible D match to TRBD1 (5 bases). The ends were cut back, 4 bases at V and 7 bases at J, with 16 bases in the middle. Germline lookup yields CDR1 SNHLY and CDR2 FYNNEI. The CDR3 length is 14 residues. CDR3: CASSARLGQGTQYF. As DNA, the CDR3 is TGTGCCAGCAGTGCACGACTCGGTCAGGGGACCCAGTACTTC.

The CDR3, as DNA: TGTGCCAGTAGTATAGATAGCGGATTCCTATACGAGCAGTACTTC. It is translated as CASSIDSGFLYEQYF. The genes are TRBV19 and TRBJ2-7, with D perhaps TRBD2 (6 bases). CDR3 size: 15 residues. Germline loops: CDR1 LNHDA, CDR2 SQIVND (reference sequence). Trimming took 0 bases from V and 4 from J, leaving 13 bases between them.

The chain couples TRBV6-1 to TRBJ2-3; 7 bases agree with TRBD2. CDR3 size: 16 residues. Germline trimming cut 3 bases from V and 3 bases from J; bases unmatched to any gene: 9. Germline CDR1 and CDR2: MNHNS and SASEGT. CDR3 bases: TGTGCCAGCAGTGAGGTGTTGGGGGGGGGAACAGATACGCAGTATTTT. Encoded protein: CASSEVLGGGTDTQYF.